The present T cell receptor beta chain was sequenced within a study of OX40 agonist ivuxolimab in advanced cancers. In the case of this clone: Its antigen is unknown.

Study results and caveats: On average, CD8+ T cells showed a greater number of expanded clones than CD4+. The CD4+ and CD8+ T cells in the blood had expanded clonally by week 6 at 0.1 to 3.0 mg/kg.

The CDR3 sequence is 16 residues long. Germline lookup yields CDR1 LGHNA and CDR2 YNFKEQ. V shed 2 bases and J 0 bases; nucleotides not matched to a gene: 7. This table comes from immunoSEQ multiplex PCR, and its TCRdb copy is limited to in-frame clones, with some not included. This sample carries approximately 82,000 clones, about 90% of them seen once, and the ten largest clones take approximately 9.1%. The sequencing here drew on CD4+ or CD8+ T cells sorted from blood, taken in a trial of the OX40 agonist ivuxolimab. The chain is built from TRBV4-2 and TRBJ2-7; 7 nucleotides match TRBD2. This clonotype originated in an adult with an advanced solid tumor such as melanoma, head and neck, liver or kidney cancer. CDR3 in amino acids: CASSQQSAGVSYEQYF. The CDR3, as DNA: TGTGCCAGCAGCCAACAGTCGGCGGGAGTCTCCTACGAGCAGTACTTC.